This T cell receptor (beta chain) was profiled in a study of cytomegalovirus exposure and HLA in healthy donors. Study context: From roughly 180 million T cells, an earlier analysis saw under 140 million unique TCR beta sequences. Unique TCRs from HLA-typed donors, 70 million to 85 million of them, were held in an early data release. Findings and limits, study-wide: In vitro work confirmed that a few CMV-associated chains recognize CMV antigens.

A note on this clone: Antigen unknown.

From germline, CDR1 is MRHNA and CDR2 SNTAGT. The CDR3 spans 16 residues. V lost 11 bases to trimming and J lost 5 bases; unmatched junction nucleotides: 16. The PCR ran on 60 Vbeta and 13 Jbeta primers. Repertoires were generated with immunoSEQ multiplex PCR, while TCRdb's copy carries only in-frame clones and drops some. The table shows 210,000 or so clones, with 65% to 85% occurring only once. The receptor was isolated from a boy aged 2 to 9 in good health and CMV-seronegative. The rearrangement uses TRBV6-4 and TRBJ2-5; 11 bases align to TRBD1. Material for sequencing was PBMCs. Here the CDR3 DNA reads TGTGCCCTACCCCCCAAAGGACAGGGGGCCCATGAGACCCAGTACTTC. The encoded protein is CALPPKGQGAHETQYF.